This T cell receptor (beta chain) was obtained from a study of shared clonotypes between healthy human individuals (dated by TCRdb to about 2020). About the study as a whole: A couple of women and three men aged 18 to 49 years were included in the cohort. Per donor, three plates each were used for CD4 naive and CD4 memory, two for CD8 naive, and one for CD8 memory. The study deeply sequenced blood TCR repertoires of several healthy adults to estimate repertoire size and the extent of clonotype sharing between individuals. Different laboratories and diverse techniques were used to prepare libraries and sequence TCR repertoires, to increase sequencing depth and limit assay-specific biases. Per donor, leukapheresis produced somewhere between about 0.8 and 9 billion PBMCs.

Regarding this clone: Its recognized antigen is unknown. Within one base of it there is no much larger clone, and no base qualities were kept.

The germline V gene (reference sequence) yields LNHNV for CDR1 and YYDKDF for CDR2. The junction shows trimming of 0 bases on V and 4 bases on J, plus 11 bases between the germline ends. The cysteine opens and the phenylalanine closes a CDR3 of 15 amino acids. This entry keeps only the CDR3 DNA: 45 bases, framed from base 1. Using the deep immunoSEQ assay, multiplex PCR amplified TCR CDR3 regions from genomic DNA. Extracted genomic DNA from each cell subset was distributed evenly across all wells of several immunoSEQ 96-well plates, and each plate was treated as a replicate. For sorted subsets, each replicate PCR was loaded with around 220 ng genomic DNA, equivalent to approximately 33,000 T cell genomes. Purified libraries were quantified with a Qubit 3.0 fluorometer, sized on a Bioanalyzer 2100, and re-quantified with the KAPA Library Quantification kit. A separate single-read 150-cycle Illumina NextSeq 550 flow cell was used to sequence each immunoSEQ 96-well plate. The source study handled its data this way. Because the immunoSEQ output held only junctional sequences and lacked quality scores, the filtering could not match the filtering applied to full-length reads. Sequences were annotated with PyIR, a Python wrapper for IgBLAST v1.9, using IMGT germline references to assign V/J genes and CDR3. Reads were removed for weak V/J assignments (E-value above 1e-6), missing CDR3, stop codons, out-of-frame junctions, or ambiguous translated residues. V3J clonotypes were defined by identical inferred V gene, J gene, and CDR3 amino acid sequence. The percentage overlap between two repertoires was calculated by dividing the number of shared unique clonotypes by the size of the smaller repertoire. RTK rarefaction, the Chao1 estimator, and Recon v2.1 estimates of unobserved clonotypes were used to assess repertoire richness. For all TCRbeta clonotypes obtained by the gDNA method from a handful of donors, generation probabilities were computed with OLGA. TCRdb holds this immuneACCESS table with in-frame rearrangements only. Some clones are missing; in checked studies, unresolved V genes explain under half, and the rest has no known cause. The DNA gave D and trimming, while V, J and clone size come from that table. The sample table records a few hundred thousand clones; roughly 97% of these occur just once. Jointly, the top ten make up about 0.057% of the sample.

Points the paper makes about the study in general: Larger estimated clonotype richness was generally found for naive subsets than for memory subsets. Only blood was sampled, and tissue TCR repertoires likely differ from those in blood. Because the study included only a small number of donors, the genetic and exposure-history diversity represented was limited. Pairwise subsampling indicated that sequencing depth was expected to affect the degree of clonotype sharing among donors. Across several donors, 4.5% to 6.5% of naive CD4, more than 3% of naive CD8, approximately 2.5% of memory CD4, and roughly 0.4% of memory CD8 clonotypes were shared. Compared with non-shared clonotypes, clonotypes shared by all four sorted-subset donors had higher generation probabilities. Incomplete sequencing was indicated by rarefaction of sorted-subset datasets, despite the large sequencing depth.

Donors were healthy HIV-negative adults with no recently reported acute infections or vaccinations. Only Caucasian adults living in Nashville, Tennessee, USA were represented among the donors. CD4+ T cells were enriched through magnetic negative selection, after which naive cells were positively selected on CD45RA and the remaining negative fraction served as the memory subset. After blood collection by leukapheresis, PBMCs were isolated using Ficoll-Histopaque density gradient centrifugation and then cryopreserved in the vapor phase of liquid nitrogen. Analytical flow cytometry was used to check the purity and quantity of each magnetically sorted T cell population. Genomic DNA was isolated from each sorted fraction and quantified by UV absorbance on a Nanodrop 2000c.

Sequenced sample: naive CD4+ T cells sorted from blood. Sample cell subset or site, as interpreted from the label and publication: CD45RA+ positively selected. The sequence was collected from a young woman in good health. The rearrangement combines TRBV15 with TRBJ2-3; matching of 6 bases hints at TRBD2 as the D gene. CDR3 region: CATSRDGSSADTQYF. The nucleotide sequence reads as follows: TGTGCCACCAGCAGAGACGGGAGTAGCGCAGATACGCAGTATTTT.